This T cell receptor (beta chain) was retrieved from a study of neurological immune-mediated disorders. Time point given: technical triplicate 3. The team produced cDNA through 5'RACE using 10-nucleotide random UMIs. Each CDR3 protein gets one entry after TCRdb re-called the 5' RACE reads with MiXCR. In the table there are nearly 45,000 distinct CDR3 sequences, 20% to 25% of which are singletons. The CDR3 loop spans 15 amino acids. Germline V gene sequence: CDR1 MNHNY, CDR2 SVGAGI (reference sequence). V dropped 5 bases and J dropped 3 bases, with 17 bases sitting between them. The specimen was PBMCs. The sequence was collected from a man aged 55 to 70 with HTLV-1-associated myelopathy (HAM/TSP). J is TRBJ2-7 and V is TRBV6-6; D is unclear. The CDR3 loop is CASSPGPQTNYEQYF. CDR3 DNA: TGTGCCAGCAGTCCAGGTCCTCAAACTAACTACGAGCAGTACTTC.